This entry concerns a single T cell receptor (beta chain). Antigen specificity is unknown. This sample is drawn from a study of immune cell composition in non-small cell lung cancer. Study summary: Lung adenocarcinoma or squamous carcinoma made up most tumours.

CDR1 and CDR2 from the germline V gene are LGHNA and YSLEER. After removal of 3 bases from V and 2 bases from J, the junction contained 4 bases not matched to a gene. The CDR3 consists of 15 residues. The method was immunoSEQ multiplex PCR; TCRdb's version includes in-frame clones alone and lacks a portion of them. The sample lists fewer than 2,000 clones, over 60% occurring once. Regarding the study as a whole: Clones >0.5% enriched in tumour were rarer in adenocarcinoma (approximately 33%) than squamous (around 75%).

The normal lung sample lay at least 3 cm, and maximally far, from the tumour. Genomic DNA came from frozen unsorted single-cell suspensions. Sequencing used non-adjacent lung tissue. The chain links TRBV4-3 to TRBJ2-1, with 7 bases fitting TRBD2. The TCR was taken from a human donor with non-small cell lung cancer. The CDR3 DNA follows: TGCGCCAGCAGCCAGGGAGCGGGGCCCTACAATGAGCAGTTCTTC. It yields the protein CASSQGAGPYNEQFF.